This T cell receptor beta chain was retrieved from a study of OX40 agonist ivuxolimab in advanced cancers. Study background: Patients were treated with intravenous ivuxolimab, dosed at 0.01 to 10 mg/kg and infused every 2 weeks. Broader study findings: The average count of expanded clones was higher among CD8+ T cells than among CD4+.

Only in-frame clones appear in the TCRdb table, and some are missing; sequencing was by immunoSEQ multiplex PCR. The sample includes roughly 80,000 clones, about 86% of them seen just once. Worth noting for this clone: The antigen remains unidentified. Other nucleotide sequences in the sample specify the same CDR3.

V was clipped by 0 bases and J by 0 bases, with 7 bases between them. The CDR3 sequence is 14 residues long. Germline V CDR1 and CDR2: SGHRS, YFSETQ. The source was CD4+ or CD8+ T cells sorted from blood, collected in a trial of the OX40 agonist ivuxolimab. This clonotype was obtained from an adult with an advanced solid tumor such as melanoma, head and neck, liver or kidney cancer. The chain carries TRBV5-1 and TRBJ2-7; D is uncertain. The CDR3 nucleotides are TGCGCCAGCAGCTTGGGGCCTAGCTCCTACGAGCAGTACTTC. This sequence encodes CASSLGPSSYEQYF.